A single sample is the source of the 26 T cell receptor beta chains below, sequenced in a study of blood T cell repertoires in COVID-19. Sequenced by immunoSEQ multiplex PCR; TCRdb stores in-frame clones only, minus some. The profile shows some 700,000 clones, 85% to 90% of them singletons. The specimen was peripheral blood. The receptors shown here come from a woman between 18 and 29 years old with acute or convalescent COVID-19.

The chain combines TRBV19 with TRBJ2-7; D is uncertain. Germline V gives CDR1 LNHDA, CDR2 SQIVND (reference sequence). The CDR3 extends over 13 amino acids. V lost 6 bases and J lost 0, with 9 bases in between. The CDR3 DNA follows: TGTGCCAGTAGACAGAGAAGCTCCTACGAGCAGTACTTC. This sequence encodes CASRQRSSYEQYF.

This chain connects TRBV15 to TRBJ2-3; 10 bases map to TRBD2. The CDR3 runs 16 residues. The V gene's germline CDR1 is LNHNV and CDR2 YYDKDF (reference sequence). The ends lost 3 bases at V and 2 bases at J; junction bases unmatched: 5. Here the CDR3 DNA reads TGTGCCACCAGCAGGGTACTAGCGGGGTTCACAGATACGCAGTATTTT. Translation: CATSRVLAGFTDTQYF.

The CDR3 protein is CATSTGTGILAQHF. In nucleotides, the CDR3 is TGTGCCACCAGCACCGGGACAGGTATTTTAGCCCAGCATTTT. This rearrangement joins TRBV15 to TRBJ1-5, with 8 nucleotides matching TRBD1. CDR1 LNHNV and CDR2 YYDKDF come from the germline V gene (reference sequence). This CDR3 spans 14 amino acids. Losses at the gene ends were 4 bases for V and 11 bases for J; bases not matched to a gene: 10. Full variable domain (rest looked up from reference TRBV15 and TRBJ1-5): DAMVIQNPRYQVTQFGKPVTLSCSQTLNHNVMYWYQQKSSQAPKLLFHYYDKDFNNEADTPDNFQSRRPNTSFCFLDIRSPGLGDTAMYLCATSTGTGILAQHFGDGTRLSIL.

The chain carries TRBV25-1 and TRBJ1-4; TRBD1 matches at 7 bases. Unmatched junction bases numbered 10, after V lost 2 bases and J lost 7 bases. Germline V gene data show CDR1 as MGHDK and CDR2 as SYGVNS. The CDR3 contains 16 residues. CDR3: CASSEGFRGISEKLFF. The CDR3, as DNA: TGTGCCAGCAGTGAAGGATTCAGGGGGATTAGTGAAAAACTGTTTTTT.

The V call is TRBV20-1, the J call TRBJ2-7; D call uncertain. Germline CDR1 reads DFQATT; CDR2 reads SNEGSKA (reference sequence). The CDR3 extends over 10 amino acids. Trimming left V 4 bases short and J 6 bases short, with 7 bases between. DNA of the CDR3: TGCAGTGCTAAGGCGGTCGAGCAGTACTTC. It is translated as CSAKAVEQYF.

This chain connects TRBV10-3 to TRBJ1-4, with 9 bases identical to TRBD1. CDR3 length equals 15 residues. Germline V gene data show CDR1 as ENHRY and CDR2 as SYGVKD. Germline trimming cut 5 bases from V and 8 bases from J; bases unmatched to any gene: 9. In DNA, the CDR3 is TGTGCCATCAGTAATCCGGGACAGGGTGGGGAAAAACTGTTTTTT. Residues: CAISNPGQGGEKLFF.

V is TRBV4-1 and J is TRBJ2-1, with a weak D call TRBD2 (6 bases). This CDR3 contains 14 residues. The germline CDR1 and CDR2 sequences are MGHRA and YSYEKL. The V end lost 0 bases, the J end lost 12 bases, and 15 bases lay between the germline ends. The CDR3 region has the DNA TGCGCCAGCAGCCAAGATAGGGTATCAGCGGGGCAGTTCTTC. Its protein product is CASSQDRVSAGQFF.

This chain uses TRBV3-1 (or the pseudogene TRBV3-2) with TRBJ1-2; D call uncertain. Trimming shortened V by 4 bases and J by 0 bases, and 9 bases separated the two germline ends. This CDR3 is 14 amino acids long. CDR1 is LGHDT, CDR2 YNNKEL, per germline (reference sequence). This chain's CDR3 is CASSPRGANYGYTF. In nucleotides, the CDR3 is TGTGCCAGCAGCCCCCGGGGAGCTAACTATGGCTACACCTTC.

The V call is TRBV27, the J call TRBJ1-4, with no clear D. Germline lookup yields CDR1 MNHEY and CDR2 SMNVEV (reference sequence). V lost 2 bases to trimming and J lost 8 bases, with 12 bases between them. The CDR3 totals 14 residues. CDR3 region: CASSLIGSGEKLFF. In nucleotides, the CDR3 is TGTGCCAGCAGTTTAATTGGCAGCGGGGAAAAACTGTTTTTT.

CDR3 sequence: CATQLQVGTEAFF. CDR3 in DNA: TGTGCCACACAGCTCCAGGTAGGAACTGAAGCTTTCTTT. The chain employs TRBV10-3 and TRBJ1-1, with unresolved D. Trimming shortened V by 10 bases and J by 5 bases, and 17 bases separated the two germline ends. CDR1 is ENHRY, CDR2 SYGVKD, per germline. The CDR3 is made up of 13 amino acids.

V gene TRBV4-3 combines with J gene TRBJ2-3; 10 nucleotides match TRBD2. Germline lookup yields CDR1 LGHNA and CDR2 YSLEER. The CDR3 consists of 15 residues. Trimming took 5 bases from V and 2 from J; bases not matched to a gene: 4. The CDR3 region has the DNA TGCGCCAGCAGCGTTGGACTAGCGGACACAGATACGCAGTATTTT. Translated, it gives CASSVGLADTDTQYF.

The chain employs TRBV3-1 (or the pseudogene TRBV3-2) and TRBJ2-2; 7 bases agree with TRBD1. The CDR3 runs 16 residues. V was clipped by 2 bases and J by 2 bases; unmatched bases: 5. Germline CDR1 is LGHDT and CDR2 is YNNKEL (reference sequence). CDR3 DNA sequence: TGTGCCAGCAGCCAACCCAGGGGGTCCAACACCGGGGAGCTGTTTTTT. This gives the protein CASSQPRGSNTGELFF.

The V call is TRBV5-4, the J call TRBJ1-1; the D gene is possibly TRBD1 (6 bases). CDR3 length equals 12 residues. The V end lost 7 bases, the J end lost 5 bases, and 12 bases lay between the germline ends. CDR1 is SGHNT and CDR2 is YYREEE in the germline V gene (reference sequence). The CDR3 region has the DNA TGTGCCAGCGGCAGGGGATTGACTGAAGCTTTCTTT. Its protein product is CASGRGLTEAFF.

This chain joins TRBV5-4 and TRBJ1-6; 10 bases map to TRBD1. Germline V lookup: CDR1 SGHNT, CDR2 YYREEE (reference sequence). This CDR3 is 15 amino acids long. Trimming removed 4 bases from V and 8 bases from J; junction bases left unmatched: 6. As DNA, the CDR3 is TGTGCCAGCAGCCAACGACAGGGGGCTGATTCACCCCTCCACTTT. Residues: CASSQRQGADSPLHF.

The J gene is TRBJ2-1, the V gene TRBV7-9; tentative D call: TRBD2 (5 bases). The CDR3 extends over 14 amino acids. Trimming removed 3 bases at V and 12 bases at J, with 18 bases between. The germline V gene encodes CDR1 SEHNR and CDR2 FQNEAQ (reference sequence). The CDR3 DNA follows: TGTGCCAGCAGCTTTGCGTCCCAGCCACGGGGGCAGTTCTTC. Translated, it gives CASSFASQPRGQFF. Supplemented by reference TRBV7-9 and TRBJ2-1, the full variable domain reads DTGVSQNPRHKITKRGQNVTFRCDPISEHNRLYWYRQTLGQGPEFLTYFQNEAQLEKSRLLSDRFSAERPKGSFSTLEIQRTEQGDSAMYLCASSFASQPRGQFFGPGTRLTVL.

This sequence joins TRBV7-6 and TRBJ2-7, with 12 bases identical to TRBD2. The CDR3 runs to 15 residues. Germline values: CDR1 SGHVS, CDR2 FNYEAQ. V lost 5 bases to trimming and J lost 5 bases; unmatched junction nucleotides: 7. CDR3 loop: CASSPSGGAWNEQYF. CDR3 coding DNA: TGTGCCAGCAGCCCTAGCGGGGGGGCCTGGAACGAGCAGTACTTC.

The chain carries TRBV4-1 and TRBJ1-4, with a tentative D call TRBD1 (5 bases). Trimming took off 1 base at V and 8 bases at J, with 8 bases between the two ends. The length of the CDR3 is 13 residues. In germline, CDR1 is MGHRA, CDR2 YSYEKL. CDR3 coding DNA: TGCGCCAGCAGCCAAGGACGACAGGAAAAACTGTTTTTT. Translated: CASSQGRQEKLFF.

This chain connects TRBV14 to TRBJ2-1; TRBD1 matches 9 bases. Germline CDR1 reads SGHDN; CDR2 reads FVKESK. This CDR3 comprises 16 residues. Losses at the gene ends were 0 bases for V and 7 bases for J; bases not matched to a gene: 7. CDR3 DNA sequence: TGTGCCAGCAGCCAAGAGGGGGACAGGGTGTCAAATGAGCAGTTCTTC. It yields the protein CASSQEGDRVSNEQFF.

This sequence joins TRBV28 and TRBJ1-2; no definite D call. The V and J ends lost 2 bases and 8 bases respectively, with 9 bases between them. This CDR3 comprises 12 residues. Germline V lookup: CDR1 MDHEN, CDR2 SYDVKM. The CDR3 nucleotides are TGTGCCAGCAGTTTAGCCCTGAGGGGCTACACCTTC. It translates to CASSLALRGYTF.

The rearrangement joins TRBV13 to TRBJ2-7; 9 nucleotides agree with TRBD1. Germline CDR1 PRHDT, CDR2 FYEKMQ (reference sequence). The CDR3 extends over 16 amino acids. V shed 4 bases, J shed 1 base, and the junction held 8 bases outside the gene matches. The CDR3 bases are TGTGCCAGCAGCTCCGAAGGGACAGGGCCTTCCTACGAGCAGTACTTC. This codes for CASSSEGTGPSYEQYF.

V gene TRBV2 combines with J gene TRBJ1-2, with TRBD1 as a possible D gene (6 bases). Germline V gene lookup returns CDR1 SNHLY and CDR2 FYNNEI. This CDR3 contains 14 residues. V shed 7 bases and J shed 0 bases, with 12 bases lying between them. The CDR3 DNA reads TGTGCCAGCACCCGGACAGTTACTAACTATGGCTACACCTTC. Translation gives CASTRTVTNYGYTF.

This clone appeared a single time. The chain combines TRBV2 with TRBJ2-1; 12 bases align to TRBD1. Germline loops: CDR1 SNHLY, CDR2 FYNNEI. V lost 5 bases, J lost 8 bases, and 10 bases stayed unmatched. The CDR3 is made up of 16 amino acids. CDR3 loop: CASSFLRDRGRDEQFF. The CDR3 nucleotides read TGTGCCAGCAGTTTCCTCCGGGACAGGGGGCGGGATGAGCAGTTCTTC.

The count of this clone is one. The V gene is TRBV6-2 or TRBV6-3, the J gene TRBJ1-5, with a possible D match to TRBD1 (5 bases). Between the trimmed V and J ends, which lost 4 bases and 6 bases, there was a span of 16 bases. Germline CDR1 MNHEY, CDR2 SVGEGT. This CDR3 contains 15 residues. In DNA, the CDR3 is TGTGCCAGCAGTTTCTCCAGCGGGGCCAGTCAGCCCCAGCATTTT. Protein product: CASSFSSGASQPQHF.

The chain uses TRBV24-1 and TRBJ2-3; tentatively, D is TRBD2 (6 bases). V lost 3 bases and J 2 bases, leaving 14 bases between the germline ends. The CDR3 loop spans 16 amino acids. Germline values: CDR1 KGHDR, CDR2 SFDVKD. Here the CDR3 reads CATSDRLGGSTDTQYF. Here the CDR3 DNA reads TGTGCCACCAGTGATAGGCTGGGGGGATCCACAGATACGCAGTATTTT.

This chain joins TRBV12-5 and TRBJ2-1; 10 nucleotides line up with TRBD1. The CDR3 is 15 amino acids. Germline assignment: CDR1 LGHNT and CDR2 FRNRAP. Trimming cost V 7 bases and J 6 bases; bases outside gene matches: 9. The CDR3 loop is CASAHRGTGVNEQFF. CDR3 nucleotides: TGTGCTAGTGCCCATAGAGGGACAGGGGTCAATGAGCAGTTCTTC.

This chain uses TRBV19 with TRBJ2-1; D is unresolved. This CDR3 has 15 amino acids. The germline gives CDR1 LNHDA, CDR2 SQIVND (reference sequence). V dropped 5 bases and J dropped 0 bases, with 11 bases sitting between them. This CDR3 is CASSPRVNSYNEQFF. The CDR3 bases are TGTGCCAGTAGTCCCCGAGTGAACTCCTACAATGAGCAGTTCTTC.